Listed here are 13 T cell receptor beta chains from one sample, sequenced in a study of cytomegalovirus exposure and HLA in healthy donors. In the PCR, 60 Vbeta and 13 Jbeta primers were used. The data were produced by immunoSEQ multiplex PCR, yet TCRdb's version contains in-frame clones alone and is incomplete. The data hold some 120,000 clones, with 80% observed a single time. Sequencing input: PBMCs. The receptors shown here come from a man aged 40-55 years in good health and CMV-seronegative.

This clone occurred once. The chain is built from TRBV5-4 and TRBJ2-5; 11 bases are shared with TRBD1. Germline lookup yields CDR1 SGHNT and CDR2 YYREEE (reference sequence). J lost 5 bases, V lost 4 bases, and 10 bases had no gene match. The length of the CDR3 is 16 residues. In DNA form, the CDR3 reads TGTGCCAGCAGCCCCCGGGGACAGGGGGGCTGGGAGACCCAGTACTTC. It yields the protein CASSPRGQGGWETQYF.

V gene TRBV6-5 combines with J gene TRBJ1-4; no definite D call. Deletions cut 6 bases from V and 8 bases from J, with 16 bases between. This CDR3 region has 14 residues. The germline gives CDR1 MNHEY, CDR2 SVGAGI. The CDR3 region is CASSRGPEGEKLFF. CDR3 sequence (DNA): TGTGCCAGCAGCCGAGGTCCGGAAGGCGAAAAACTGTTTTTT.

On this clone: This CDR3 is missing its conserved last phenylalanine or tryptophan, likely due to a read error. J is TRBJ1-4 and V is TRBV5-1; 7 bases agree with TRBD1. The V segment lost 4 bases and the J segment 8 bases; nucleotides outside the gene matches: 8. This CDR3 contains 14 residues. CDR1 is SGHRS and CDR2 is YFSETQ in the germline V gene. The CDR3 DNA reads TGCGCCAGCAGCCCAGGGACAGCTTCCGAAAAACTGTTTGTT. Protein sequence: CASSPGTASEKLFV.

This clone has only a few counts. This chain connects TRBV28 to TRBJ1-2, with 8 bases identical to TRBD1. The CDR3 runs to 14 residues. V lost 6 bases and J lost 2; bases outside the gene matches: 5. Germline values: CDR1 MDHEN, CDR2 SYDVKM. In nucleotides, the CDR3 is TGTGCCAGCAGCGCAACAGGGGGGAACTATGGCTACACCTTC. Protein sequence: CASSATGGNYGYTF.

The rearrangement joins TRBV28 to TRBJ1-1; D call uncertain. The CDR3 length is 20 residues. Trimming pared 1 base from V and 1 base from J, leaving 25 bases between. CDR1 is MDHEN and CDR2 is SYDVKM in the germline V gene. The CDR3 is CASSLYFAKATRASNTEAFF. CDR3 coding DNA: TGTGCCAGCAGTTTATATTTCGCCAAGGCCACGAGGGCCTCGAACACTGAAGCTTTCTTT.

This chain connects TRBV5-1 to TRBJ2-1; 7 nucleotides agree with TRBD1. This CDR3 comprises 14 residues. Trimming took 3 bases from V and 2 from J; bases not matched to a gene: 2. Germline V lookup: CDR1 SGHRS, CDR2 YFSETQ. CDR3 in amino acids: CASSWTGTYNEQFF. Written as DNA, the CDR3 is TGCGCCAGCAGCTGGACAGGTACCTACAATGAGCAGTTCTTC.

This chain joins TRBV4-2 and TRBJ2-6; 11 positions match TRBD1. V was pared by 1 base and J by 1 base, with 3 bases of the junction left unmatched. This CDR3 spans 18 amino acids. The germline CDR1 and CDR2 sequences are LGHNA and YNFKEQ. CDR3 region: CASSQAGTGGSGANVLTF. The CDR3 DNA sequence: TGTGCCAGCAGCCAAGCCGGGACAGGGGGTTCTGGGGCCAACGTCCTGACTTTC.

V usage is TRBV4-2 and J usage is TRBJ2-7; D is unclear. The CDR3 contains 13 residues. Germline CDR1 reads LGHNA; CDR2 reads YNFKEQ. V gave up 0 bases and J gave up 3 bases, with 6 bases separating them. The CDR3 sequence: CASSQDPLYEQYF. DNA of the CDR3: TGTGCCAGCAGCCAAGACCCCCTCTACGAGCAGTACTTC.

The rearrangement joins TRBV25-1 to TRBJ1-2; no definite D call. V was pared by 1 base and J by 5 bases, with 11 bases between. CDR3 length: 14 residues. The germline V gene encodes CDR1 MGHDK and CDR2 SYGVNS. The CDR3 sequence is CASSESGARYGYTF. The CDR3 coding sequence is TGTGCCAGCAGTGAATCCGGAGCTCGATATGGCTACACCTTC.

The chain employs TRBV5-8 and TRBJ1-1; 9 nucleotides agree with TRBD1. Trimming cost V 5 bases and J 3 bases; bases outside gene matches: 8. This CDR3 is 15 amino acids long. Germline assignment: CDR1 SGHTS and CDR2 YDEGEE. CDR3 protein: CASRVTGGVDTEAFF. In DNA form, the CDR3 reads TGTGCCAGCAGGGTTACAGGGGGCGTAGACACTGAAGCTTTCTTT.

This clone has just a few counts. The CDR3 here is CASSQEAGGLAGVDEQYF. The CDR3 DNA reads TGCGCCAGCAGCCAAGAAGCGGGGGGCCTAGCGGGAGTCGACGAGCAGTACTTC. This chain uses TRBV4-1 with TRBJ2-7; 10 bases fit TRBD2. This CDR3 has 18 amino acids. Per germline, CDR1 MGHRA and CDR2 YSYEKL. V was clipped by 0 bases and J by 5 bases; unmatched bases: 13.

The DNA for the CDR3 is TGCGCCAGCAGCCTTGGGCTAGCGGGGGGGCTGGGCACCGGGGAGCTGTTTTTT. Translation: CASSLGLAGGLGTGELFF. The genes are TRBV4-1 and TRBJ2-2; TRBD2 aligns across 12 bases. Per germline, CDR1 MGHRA and CDR2 YSYEKL. V lost 4 bases and J lost 4; bases outside the gene matches: 10. The CDR3 length is 18 residues.

The rearrangement links TRBV7-2 to TRBJ2-4; tentatively, D is TRBD1 (7 bases). Between the trimmed V and J ends, which lost 5 bases and 6 bases, there was a span of 11 bases. Germline-derived CDR1 and CDR2 are SGHTA and FQGNSA. CDR3 size: 13 residues. CDR3: CASSTGDRNIQYF. The CDR3 region has the DNA TGTGCCAGCAGCACGGGGGACAGAAACATTCAGTACTTC.